This TCR beta chain comes out of a study of blood T cell repertoires in COVID-19. Study details: Sites across the United States, Italy and Spain contributed samples from acute and convalescent COVID-19.

Original data processing: Researchers report that nucleated cell counts were estimated from reference gene primer amplification. Assay: immunoSEQ multiplex PCR; the TCRdb copy retains only in-frame clones and omits some. V, J and clone size reflect that table, while D and trimming were determined from the DNA. Among some 530,000 clones, approximately 83% were seen once, and the ten largest hold approximately 3.2%. The TCR comes from a human donor in a cohort sampled during active COVID-19. Sequenced: peripheral blood.

CDR3 amino acids: CASSFPQGKLFF. As DNA, the CDR3 is TGTGCCAGCAGTTTCCCCCAGGGGAAACTGTTTTTT. The chain has TRBV6-5 and TRBJ1-4, with TRBD1 as a possible D gene (6 bases). The CDR3 is made up of 12 amino acids. The V gene lost 4 bases and the J gene lost 11 bases, with 11 bases spanning the gap. Per the germline V gene, CDR1 is MNHEY and CDR2 is SVGAGI.